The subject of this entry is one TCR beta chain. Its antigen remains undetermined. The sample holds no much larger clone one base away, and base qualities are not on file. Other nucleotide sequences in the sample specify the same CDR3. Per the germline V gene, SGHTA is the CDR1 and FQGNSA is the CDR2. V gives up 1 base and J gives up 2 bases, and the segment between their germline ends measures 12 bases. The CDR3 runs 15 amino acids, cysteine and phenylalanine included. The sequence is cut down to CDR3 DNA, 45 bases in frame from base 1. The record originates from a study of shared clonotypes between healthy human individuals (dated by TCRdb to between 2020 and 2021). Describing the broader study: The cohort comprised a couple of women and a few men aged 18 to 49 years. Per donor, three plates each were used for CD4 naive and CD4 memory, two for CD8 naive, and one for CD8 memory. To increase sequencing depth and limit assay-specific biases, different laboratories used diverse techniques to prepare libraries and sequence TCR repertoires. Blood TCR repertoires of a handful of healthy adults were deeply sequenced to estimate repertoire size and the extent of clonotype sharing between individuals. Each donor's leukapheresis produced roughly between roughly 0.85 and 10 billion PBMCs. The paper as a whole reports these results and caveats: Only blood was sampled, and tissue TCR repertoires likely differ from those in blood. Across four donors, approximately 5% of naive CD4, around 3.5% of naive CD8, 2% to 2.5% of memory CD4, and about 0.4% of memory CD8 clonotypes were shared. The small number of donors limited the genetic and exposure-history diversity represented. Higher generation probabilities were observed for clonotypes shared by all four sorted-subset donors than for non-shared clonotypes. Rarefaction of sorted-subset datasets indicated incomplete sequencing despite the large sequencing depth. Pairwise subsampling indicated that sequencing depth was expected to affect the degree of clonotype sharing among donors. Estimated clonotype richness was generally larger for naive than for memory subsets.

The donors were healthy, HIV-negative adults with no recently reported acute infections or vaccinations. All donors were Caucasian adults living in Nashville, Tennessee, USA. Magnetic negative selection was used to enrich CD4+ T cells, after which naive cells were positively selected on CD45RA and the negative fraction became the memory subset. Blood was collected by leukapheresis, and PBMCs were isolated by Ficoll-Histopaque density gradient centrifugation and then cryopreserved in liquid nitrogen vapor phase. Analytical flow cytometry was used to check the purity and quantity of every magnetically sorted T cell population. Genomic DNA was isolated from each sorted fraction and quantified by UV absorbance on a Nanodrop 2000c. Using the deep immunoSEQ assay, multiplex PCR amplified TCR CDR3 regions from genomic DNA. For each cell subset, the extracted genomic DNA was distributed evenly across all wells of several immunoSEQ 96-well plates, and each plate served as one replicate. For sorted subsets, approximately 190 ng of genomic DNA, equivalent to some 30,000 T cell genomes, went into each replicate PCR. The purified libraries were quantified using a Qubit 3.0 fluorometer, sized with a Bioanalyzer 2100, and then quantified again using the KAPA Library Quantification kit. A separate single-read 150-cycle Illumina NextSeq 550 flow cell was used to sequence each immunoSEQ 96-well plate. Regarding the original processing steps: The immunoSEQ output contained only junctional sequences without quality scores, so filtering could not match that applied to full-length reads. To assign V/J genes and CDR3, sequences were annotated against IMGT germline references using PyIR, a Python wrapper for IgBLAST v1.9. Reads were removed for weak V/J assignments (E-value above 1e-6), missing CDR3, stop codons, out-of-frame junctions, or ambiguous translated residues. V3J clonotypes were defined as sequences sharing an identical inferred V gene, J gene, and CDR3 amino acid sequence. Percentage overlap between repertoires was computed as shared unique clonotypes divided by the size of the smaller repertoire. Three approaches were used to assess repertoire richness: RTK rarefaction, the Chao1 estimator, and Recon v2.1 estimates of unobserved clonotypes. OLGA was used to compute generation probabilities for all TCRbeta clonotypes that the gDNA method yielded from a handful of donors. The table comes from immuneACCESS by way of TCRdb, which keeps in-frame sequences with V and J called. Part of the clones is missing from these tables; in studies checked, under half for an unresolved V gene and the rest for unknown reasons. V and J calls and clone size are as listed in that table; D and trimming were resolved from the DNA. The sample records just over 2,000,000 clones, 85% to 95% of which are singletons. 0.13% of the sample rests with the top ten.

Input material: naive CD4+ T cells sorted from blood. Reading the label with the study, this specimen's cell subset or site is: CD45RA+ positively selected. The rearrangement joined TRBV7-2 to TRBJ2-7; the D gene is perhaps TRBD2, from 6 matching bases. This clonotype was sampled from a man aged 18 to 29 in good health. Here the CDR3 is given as CASSLVASETYEQYF. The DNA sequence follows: TGTGCCAGCAGCTTAGTTGCTAGCGAAACCTACGAGCAGTACTTC.